These T cell receptor beta chains were read from a single sample in a study of T cell responses to AZD1222 COVID-19 vaccine. Profiling relied on immunoSEQ multiplex PCR, and the TCRdb table lists in-frame clones only, not all of them. This sample has about 56,000 clones; roughly 88% occur once, and the top ten carry roughly 14%. Sequencing used peripheral blood, obtained on day 0 of AZD1222 vaccination. Receptors originate from an adult in good health. CDR3s include the opening cysteine and the closing phenylalanine or tryptophan. The order of the fields is D gene, J gene, clone size, V gene, CDR3 DNA, CDR3 protein. A D gene is named only where the DNA matches it firmly. Clone size is not always given. Where it is, it says once, few, many or a class for expanded clones.

d_gene: TRBD2; j_gene: TRBJ2-1; abundance: .; v_gene: TRBV4-3; CDR3nt: TGCGCCAGCAGCCAAGATTCAGCGGGGAGCTACAATGAGCAGTTCTTC; CDR3aa: CASSQDSAGSYNEQFF
d_gene: .; j_gene: TRBJ1-4; abundance: .; v_gene: TRBV27; CDR3nt: TGTGCCAGTAGAACGCAGGGGCTCCCTAATGAAAAACTGTTTTTT; CDR3aa: CASRTQGLPNEKLFF
d_gene: TRBD2; j_gene: TRBJ2-7; abundance: .; v_gene: TRBV9; CDR3nt: TGTGCCAGCAGCGTAGGGCCGGGAGCGGGGGAGCAGTACTTC; CDR3aa: CASSVGPGAGEQYF
d_gene: .; j_gene: TRBJ1-1; abundance: .; v_gene: TRBV4-1; CDR3nt: TGCGCCAGCAGCCCCCTTTTTTGGACAGAGAAAGCTTTCTTT; CDR3aa: CASSPLFWTEKAFF
d_gene: TRBD2; j_gene: TRBJ2-5; abundance: .; v_gene: TRBV5-8; CDR3nt: TGTGCCAGCAGCTTGGCCAGCGGGAGCTCGGAGACCCAGTACTTC; CDR3aa: CASSLASGSSETQYF
d_gene: .; j_gene: TRBJ1-4; abundance: .; v_gene: TRBV7-2; CDR3nt: TGTGCCAGCAGCTTAGTAACAGGCCCTAATGAAAAACTGTTTTTT; CDR3aa: CASSLVTGPNEKLFF
d_gene: .; j_gene: TRBJ1-6; abundance: .; v_gene: TRBV3-1/TRBV3-2; CDR3nt: TGTGCCAGCAGCCAAGAGTTTACACATTCACCCCTCCACTTT; CDR3aa: CASSQEFTHSPLHF
d_gene: .; j_gene: TRBJ1-5; abundance: .; v_gene: TRBV7-9; CDR3nt: TGTGCCAGCAGCGCGGGGATGGGCAATCAGCCCCAGCATTTT; CDR3aa: CASSAGMGNQPQHF
d_gene: .; j_gene: TRBJ1-4; abundance: .; v_gene: TRBV16; CDR3nt: TGTGCCAGCAGCCAATCTACCCGGGACAATCTGTTTTTT; CDR3aa: CASSQSTRDNLFF
d_gene: .; j_gene: TRBJ1-2; abundance: .; v_gene: TRBV5-4; CDR3nt: TGTGTCGCGGGGTCAAGAGCTAACTATGGCTACACCTTC; CDR3aa: CVAGSRANYGYTF
d_gene: .; j_gene: TRBJ2-6; abundance: .; v_gene: TRBV19; CDR3nt: TGTGCCAGTAGTACTTTTGTCGCCTCTGGGGCCAACGTCCTGACTTTC; CDR3aa: CASSTFVASGANVLTF
d_gene: .; j_gene: TRBJ2-7; abundance: .; v_gene: TRBV5-4; CDR3nt: TGTGCCAGCAGCTATCGTAAGCGGAGCTCCTACGAGCAGTACTTC; CDR3aa: CASSYRKRSSYEQYF
d_gene: .; j_gene: TRBJ2-5; abundance: .; v_gene: TRBV19; CDR3nt: TGTGCCAGTAGTGCCAAGTGGGCGGAGACCCAGTACTTC; CDR3aa: CASSAKWAETQYF
d_gene: .; j_gene: TRBJ2-7; abundance: .; v_gene: TRBV29-1; CDR3nt: TGCAGCGTTGAAGTGTACAGGTCGGGAGAGCAGTACTTC; CDR3aa: CSVEVYRSGEQYF
d_gene: .; j_gene: TRBJ1-1; abundance: .; v_gene: TRBV5-4; CDR3nt: TGTGCCAGCAGCTCCAGGGCCACTGAAGCTTTCTTT; CDR3aa: CASSSRATEAFF
d_gene: .; j_gene: TRBJ2-5; abundance: .; v_gene: TRBV2; CDR3nt: TGTGCCAGCAGTTGGGCGGACCGGAGACCCCAGTACTTC; CDR3aa: CASSWADRRPQYF
d_gene: TRBD1; j_gene: TRBJ1-2; abundance: .; v_gene: TRBV2; CDR3nt: TGTGCCAGCAGTAGGGGGCTCAGGATTTTTGGCTACACCTTC; CDR3aa: CASSRGLRIFGYTF
d_gene: .; j_gene: TRBJ2-4; abundance: .; v_gene: TRBV2; CDR3nt: TGTGCCAGCAGTGAGAGGGGGGCTATACTAGCCAAAAACATTCAGTACTTC; CDR3aa: CASSERGAILAKNIQYF
d_gene: TRBD2; j_gene: TRBJ2-7; abundance: .; v_gene: TRBV6-5; CDR3nt: TGTGCCAGCAGTTATCGGGCTAGCGGGATCTACGAGCAGTACTTC; CDR3aa: CASSYRASGIYEQYF
d_gene: .; j_gene: TRBJ2-3; abundance: .; v_gene: TRBV14; CDR3nt: TGTGCCAGCAGCCAACCGGCCACAGATACGCAGTATTTT; CDR3aa: CASSQPATDTQYF
d_gene: .; j_gene: TRBJ2-7; abundance: .; v_gene: TRBV5-1; CDR3nt: TGCGCCAGCAGGCAGCAAGAGGTCGGCTCCTACGAGCAGTACTTC; CDR3aa: CASRQQEVGSYEQYF
d_gene: TRBD1; j_gene: TRBJ1-4; abundance: .; v_gene: TRBV19; CDR3nt: TGTGCCAGTACCTTGACAGGGGGTAATGAAAAACTGTTTTTT; CDR3aa: CASTLTGGNEKLFF
d_gene: .; j_gene: TRBJ2-2; abundance: few; v_gene: TRBV9; CDR3nt: TGTGCCAGCAGCGTAGACCCCCTGCTAGCGAACACCGGGGAGCTGTTTTTT; CDR3aa: CASSVDPLLANTGELFF
d_gene: .; j_gene: TRBJ2-2; abundance: .; v_gene: TRBV5-1; CDR3nt: TGCGCCAGCAGCCCTCTGGGGGTTTTAAACACCGGGGAGCTGTTTTTT; CDR3aa: CASSPLGVLNTGELFF
d_gene: TRBD1; j_gene: TRBJ1-1; abundance: .; v_gene: TRBV5-4; CDR3nt: TGTGCCAGCAGCACCGGGGGACAGGCGGCAGGCACTGAAGCTTTCTTT; CDR3aa: CASSTGGQAAGTEAFF